This T cell receptor (beta chain) was captured in a study of PD-1 blockade in classical Hodgkin lymphoma. As concerns this clone: The antigen is not known.

All patients relapsed after autologous stem cell transplantation, and brentuximab vedotin exposure varied. Germline values: CDR1 SQVTM, CDR2 ANQGSEA. CDR3 length: 13 residues. Trimming removed 4 bases from V and 0 bases from J, with 7 bases in between. The method was immunoSEQ multiplex PCR; TCRdb's version includes in-frame clones alone and lacks a portion of them. The sample holds 95,000 to 100,000 clones; around 88% are singletons and the top ten take under 8.5%. Overall study findings and caveats: Before treatment, complete responders showed about the same diversity as newly diagnosed patients.

Source: peripheral blood mononuclear cells (PBMCs), taken before the second cycle of nivolumab. This clonotype was obtained from a human donor with classical Hodgkin lymphoma. The V and J genes are TRBV29-1 and TRBJ2-1; a weak D match, TRBD2 (6 bases). The CDR3 loop reads CSVAGVSYNEQFF. CDR3 bases: TGCAGCGTTGCGGGGGTCTCCTACAATGAGCAGTTCTTC.